The rows below give T cell receptor beta chains drawn from one sample of a study of control samples from healthy donors and cancer patients. Measured with immunoSEQ multiplex PCR; TCRdb has only the in-frame clones, and not every one. The sample carries around 76,000 clones, roughly 94% recorded once. The sequenced sample was blood. The receptors here all came from a woman between 35 and 50 years old in good health. CDR3s include the opening cysteine and the closing phenylalanine or tryptophan. The D gene is left open where the match is weak. Clone size is shown for a subset of rows, as once, few, many or a class of expanded clone.

d_call,v_call,j_call,clone_size,cdr3_aa,cdr3_nt
TRBD1,TRBV5-1,TRBJ2-5,.,CASRSNPQGVAGETQYF,TGCGCCAGTCGATCTAACCCTCAGGGGGTAGCTGGAGAGACCCAGTACTTC
.,TRBV5-8,TRBJ1-1,.,CASSWRWGNTEAFF,TGTGCCAGCAGCTGGAGGTGGGGGAACACTGAAGCTTTCTTT
.,TRBV30,TRBJ1-5,.,CAWAGGNQPQHF,TGTGCCTGGGCGGGGGGGAATCAGCCCCAGCATTTT
.,TRBV28,TRBJ1-2,.,CASSFPERYGYTF,TGTGCCAGCAGTTTCCCAGAACGCTATGGCTACACCTTC
.,TRBV5-4,TRBJ2-1,.,CASRPLVGSSYNEQFF,TGTGCCAGCAGACCGCTAGTAGGGAGCTCCTACAATGAGCAGTTCTTC
.,TRBV3-1/TRBV3-2,TRBJ2-7,once,CASSQAVHSYEQYF,TGTGCCAGCAGCCAGGCGGTTCACTCCTACGAGCAGTACTTC
TRBD2,TRBV5-6,TRBJ2-1,.,CASSLVLAGGGNEQFF,TGTGCCAGCAGCTTGGTTCTAGCGGGAGGTGGTAATGAGCAGTTCTTC
.,TRBV12-3/TRBV12-4,TRBJ2-2,.,CASSFQVPGELFF,TGTGCCAGCAGTTTCCAGGTACCCGGGGAGCTGTTTTTT
.,TRBV6-5,TRBJ1-2,.,CASSYSGDGYTF,TGTGCCAGCAGTTACTCGGGGGATGGCTACACCTTC
.,TRBV28,TRBJ2-5,.,CASSRGVETQYF,TGTGCCAGCAGTAGGGGTGTGGAGACCCAGTACTTC
.,TRBV30,TRBJ2-3,.,CAWSVGGRTTDTQYF,TGTGCCTGGAGTGTTGGAGGGAGGACGACAGATACGCAGTATTTT
TRBD1,TRBV5-8,TRBJ2-7,.,CASSLPGTGSREQYF,TGTGCCAGCAGCTTGCCTGGGACAGGGTCACGCGAGCAGTACTTC